The 5 T cell receptor beta chains reported below all come from one sample, sequenced in a study of shared clonotypes between healthy human individuals (dated by TCRdb to 2018 to 2020). CD8 naive samples consisted of CD45RO-negative cells that were positively selected for CCR7, yielding a CD45RA+CCR7+ population without TemRA cells. Receptor amplification or capture employed the immunoSEQ multiplex PCR assay. Held by TCRdb, this immuneACCESS table contains in-frame sequences only and omits some clones. Under half of the omission traces to an unresolved V gene where checked; the cause of the rest is unknown. This sample lists about 1,900,000 clones; over 85% were detected once. The ten largest account for around 1.2% of the sample. Sequencing was carried out using naive CD8+ T cells sorted from blood. The sample's cell subset or site label, in plain terms: CD45RA+CCR7+. The receptors stem from a man aged 18-30 years in good health.

Comments on this clone: The same CDR3 can be traced to other DNA sequences in this sample. This chain links TRBV5-1 with TRBJ2-7, with D possibly matching TRBD1 (5 bases). CDR1 and CDR2 from the germline V gene are SGHRS and YFSETQ. This CDR3 is 11 amino acids long. The V end was cut by 5 bases, the J end by 2 bases, with 5 bases between. The CDR3 DNA is TGCGCCAGCAGAGGGGCCTACGAGCAGTACTTC. It is translated as CASRGAYEQYF.

The chain joins TRBV6-6 to TRBJ2-2; D might be TRBD1 or TRBD2, each matching 6 bases. The CDR3 has 12 residues. The germline V gene has CDR1 MNHNY and CDR2 SVGAGI (reference sequence). The ends were cut back, 10 bases at V and 4 bases at J, with 10 bases in the middle. The CDR3 DNA reads as TGTGCCATCGAGGGGGGCACCGGGGAGCTGTTTTTT. This translates into CAIEGGTGELFF.

V is TRBV4-1 and J is TRBJ2-7; the D call may be TRBD1 or TRBD2 (6 bases each). Trimming removed 3 bases at V and 2 bases at J, with 17 bases between. This CDR3 is 16 amino acids long. Germline V gene data show CDR1 as MGHRA and CDR2 as YSYEKL. The DNA for the CDR3 is TGCGCCAGCAGCCATGGGACTCCGGGACAAACCTACGAGCAGTACTTC. Translating it yields CASSHGTPGQTYEQYF.

The chain couples TRBV7-9 to TRBJ2-3; no reliable D call. The CDR3 covers 14 residues. V dropped 5 bases and J dropped 5 bases, with 14 bases sitting between them. CDR1 and CDR2 (germline): SEHNR, FQNEAQ (reference sequence). The CDR3 DNA sequence: TGTGCCAGCAGCCCGCCCCGGGCGGTAGATACGCAGTATTTT. The encoded protein is CASSPPRAVDTQYF. Combining the CDR3 with reference TRBV7-9 and TRBJ2-3 gives the whole variable domain DTGVSQNPRHKITKRGQNVTFRCDPISEHNRLYWYRQTLGQGPEFLTYFQNEAQLEKSRLLSDRFSAERPKGSFSTLEIQRTEQGDSAMYLCASSPPRAVDTQYFGPGTRLTVL.

This chain uses TRBV19 with TRBJ1-2, with D unclear. V lost 0 bases to trimming and J lost 8 bases, with 10 bases between them. The CDR3 sequence is 13 residues long. Germline V gene lookup returns CDR1 LNHDA and CDR2 SQIVND (reference sequence). CDR3 loop: CASSIDLEEGYTF. The CDR3 nucleotides are TGTGCCAGTAGTATAGATCTTGAGGAGGGCTACACCTTC.